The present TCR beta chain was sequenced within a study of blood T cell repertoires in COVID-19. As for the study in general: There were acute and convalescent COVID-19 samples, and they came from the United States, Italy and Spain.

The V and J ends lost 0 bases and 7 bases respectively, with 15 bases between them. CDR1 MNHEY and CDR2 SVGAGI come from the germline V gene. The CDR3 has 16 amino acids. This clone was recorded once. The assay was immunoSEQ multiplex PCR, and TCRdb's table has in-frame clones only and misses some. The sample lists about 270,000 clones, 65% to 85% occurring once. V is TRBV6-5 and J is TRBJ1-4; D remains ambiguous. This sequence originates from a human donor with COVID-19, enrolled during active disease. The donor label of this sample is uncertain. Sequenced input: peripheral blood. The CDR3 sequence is CASSYSGIRQGEKLFF. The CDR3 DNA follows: TGTGCCAGCAGTTACTCCGGGATTAGGCAAGGTGAAAAACTGTTTTTT.